The sequence of this T cell receptor beta chain was determined in a study of T cell responses to AZD1222 COVID-19 vaccine. This clone was seen just once. No antigen is known for it. Regarding the study as a whole: CD4 TCRs covered the whole spike, strongest at regions 160-218 and 743-854. White British donors predominated, females outnumbered males, and clonal diversity was possibly underestimated. The reported proportion of spike-specific TCRs targeting unmutated variant regions was nearly half.

Only in-frame clones appear in the TCRdb table, and some are missing; sequencing was by immunoSEQ multiplex PCR. The table lists more than 85,000 clones, 92% of them singletons. V was cut by 5 bases and J by 2 bases, with 13 bases left in between. The CDR3 has 13 amino acids. Germline loops: CDR1 GTSNPN, CDR2 SVGIG (reference sequence). The sequenced sample was peripheral blood, obtained on day 0 of AZD1222 vaccination. The rearrangement uses TRBV30 and TRBJ2-7, with D possibly matching TRBD2 (6 bases). The receptor was isolated from an adult in good health. The CDR3 bases are TGTGCCTGGGGCAGAGGGACTGCCTACGAGCAGTACTTC. Translated: CAWGRGTAYEQYF. The whole variable domain, remainder taken from reference TRBV30 and TRBJ2-7, is SQTIHQWPATLVQPVGSPLSLECTVEGTSNPNLYWYRQAAGRGLQLLFYSVGIGQISSEVPQNLSASRPQDRQFILSSKKLLLSDSGFYLCAWGRGTAYEQYFGPGTRLTVT.